This T cell receptor (beta chain) is drawn from a study of OX40 agonist ivuxolimab in advanced cancers. Regarding the complete study: The costimulatory receptor OX40 (CD134) was targeted by ivuxolimab, a fully human IgG2 agonistic monoclonal antibody. In the dose-escalation cohort, approximately 82% of patients were male, and the mean age was approximately 60 years, with a range of 23 to 79. The paper reports the monotherapy dose-escalation portion (N of about 56 patients) of the phase I ivuxolimab trial. Patients were allowed to have had prior anti-PD-1, anti-PD-L1 or anti-CTLA-4 therapy, and more than 35% of the dose-escalation patients had been treated with checkpoint inhibitors. Intravenous ivuxolimab was administered to patients every 2 weeks at six dose levels: 0.01, 0.1, 0.3, 1.5, 3 and 10 mg/kg. Peripheral TCRbeta sequencing was intended to test whether TCR sequence diversity was altered and clonal T-cell expansion was caused by ivuxolimab. Three dose-escalation patients achieved partial responses, one with hepatocellular carcinoma and two with cutaneous melanoma. Of the roughly 53 patients in dose escalation, about 19 had hepatocellular carcinoma, about 15 had melanoma, 9 had renal cell carcinoma and 9 had head and neck cancer.

What the work shows at the level of the full study, not this receptor alone: In the 0.1-3.0 mg/kg groups, partial responders had among the lowest normalized peripheral clonal expansion, particularly in CD8+ T cells. At doses from 0.1 to 3.0 mg/kg, clonal expansion was seen in both CD4+ and CD8+ blood T cells between baseline and week 6. The antigen specificity of the peripheral T cells that underwent clonal expansion was not determined. Low levels of normalized T-cell clonal expansion were also shown by some nonresponding patients. After ivuxolimab, CD8+ T cells had more expanded clones than CD4+ T cells on average.

V loses 1 base at its end and J loses 4 bases; junction bases beyond the gene matches: 3. Including cysteine and phenylalanine, the CDR3 has 14 amino acids. The only DNA kept is the CDR3, 42 bases in frame from the first base. CDR1 and CDR2 (GTSNPN, SVGIG) derive from the germline V gene (reference sequence). Genomic DNA was extracted from sorted cells for sequencing of the TCRbeta CDR3 region. TCRbeta CDR3 regions were sequenced using the immunoSEQ Assay. TCRdb took over this immuneACCESS table, retaining in-frame rearrangements with V and J assigned. Such tables are incomplete; in checked studies, under half of the missing clones stem from an unresolved V gene, and the remainder is unexplained. This sample is represented by about 140,000 clones; about nine tenths of them were singletons. 0.85% to 1.4% of the sample goes to the ten largest clones. The table lists this clone with a few counts. Its antigen target is currently unknown. No qualities accompany the bases; no much larger clone lies one base away.

Patients with autoimmune disease history or receiving systemic immunosuppression were excluded from the trial. Peripheral blood for TCR sequencing was collected from all dose cohorts at baseline, on cycle 4 day 1, and on cycle 7 day 1. Samples were obtained from an open-label, multicenter, first-in-human phase I dose-escalation trial of ivuxolimab. Adults with locally advanced or metastatic melanoma, renal cell carcinoma, hepatocellular carcinoma or head and neck squamous cell carcinoma were enrolled in the trial. Before TCR sequencing, CD4+ T cells and CD8+ T cells were sorted from peripheral blood as separate populations.

This sequence originates from an adult with an advanced solid tumor such as melanoma, head and neck, liver or kidney cancer. The chain was built from TRBV30 and TRBJ1-1, with TRBD1 matching 10 junction bases. Sequencing used CD4+ or CD8+ T cells sorted from blood, obtained in a trial of the OX40 agonist ivuxolimab. The DNA sequence is given as TGTGCCTGGAGTGCCTGGACAGGGGGCACTGAAGCTTTCTTT. Its product reads: CAWSAWTGGTEAFF. Full variable domain (CDR3 extended with the reference TRBV30 and TRBJ1-1 proteins): SQTIHQWPATLVQPVGSPLSLECTVEGTSNPNLYWYRQAAGRGLQLLFYSVGIGQISSEVPQNLSASRPQDRQFILSSKKLLLSDSGFYLCAWSAWTGGTEAFFGQGTRLTVV.